This TCR beta chain is drawn from a study of metastatic and nonmetastatic thyroid tumors. The wider study: Patients with malignant and benign thyroid disease provided blood and tumor or nodule tissue, whose repertoires were compared.

V shed 4 bases, J shed 3 bases, and the junction held 3 bases outside the gene matches. The CDR3 has 14 amino acids. Germline CDR1 reads SGHKS; CDR2 reads YYEKEE (reference sequence). The entire patient cohort was treatment-naive prior to thyroid surgery. Original methodology: To classify distant metastasis in papillary thyroid cancer, a model was built from CDR3 differences across clinicopathological groups. TCRdb re-analyzed the PCR reads using MiXCR. TCRdb assigned the V and J calls; the authors' analysis was not used. The table shows 8,000 to 8,500 clones, with approximately 40% occurring only once. By sample share, this clone is large (0.1 to 1%). No antigen is known for it. Points from the study as a whole: Patients with malignant thyroid tumors reportedly had significantly higher TCR beta diversity than those with benign nodules, in blood and tumor.

Source material: tumor tissue. This clonotype was sampled from a male donor with papillary thyroid cancer or a benign thyroid nodule (not recorded which). Some clones in this sample may be carry-over from other donors' samples. The rearrangement joins TRBV5-5 to TRBJ2-7; TRBD1 agrees at 11 bases. The CDR3 reads CASSGGTGGYEQYF. In nucleotides, the CDR3 is TGTGCCAGCAGCGGAGGGACAGGGGGCTACGAGCAGTACTTC.